A selection of T cell receptor beta chains follows, all from one sample in a study of CD8+ T cells in alopecia areata. Sequencing was performed with immunoSEQ multiplex PCR; in TCRdb, only in-frame clones are kept and a portion is missing. The data show around 200,000 clones, around three fifths seen once. Material: CD4+ T cells sorted from blood, obtained at week 4, from a patient treated with tofacitinib. Receptor source: a human donor with alopecia areata. Both conserved end residues are part of each CDR3. D genes are given only for firm matches. Expanded clones are given a class, and other clones once, few, many or no size at all.

clone size: -
CDR3 length: 13
J gene: TRBJ2-1
D gene: -
V gene: TRBV5-4
CDR3 protein: CASSLSGYNEQFF
CDR3 DNA: TGTGCCAGCAGCTTGTCTGGGTACAATGAGCAGTTCTTC

clone size: -
CDR3 length: 13
J gene: TRBJ2-3
D gene: -
V gene: TRBV5-4
CDR3 protein: CASSSEATDTQYF
CDR3 DNA: TGTGCCAGCAGCTCTGAGGCTACAGATACGCAGTATTTT

clone size: few
CDR3 length: 15
J gene: TRBJ1-1
D gene: TRBD1
V gene: TRBV4-3
CDR3 protein: CASSPEGQRNTEAFF
CDR3 DNA: TGCGCCAGCAGCCCGGAGGGACAGCGGAACACTGAAGCTTTCTTT

clone size: -
CDR3 length: 15
J gene: TRBJ2-5
D gene: -
V gene: TRBV11-2
CDR3 protein: CASSLDQGPQETQYF
CDR3 DNA: TGTGCCAGCAGCTTAGACCAGGGACCCCAAGAGACCCAGTACTTC

clone size: -
CDR3 length: 11
J gene: TRBJ2-7
D gene: -
V gene: TRBV5-1
CDR3 protein: CASSAQGEQYF
CDR3 DNA: TGCGCCAGCAGCGCGCAGGGCGAGCAGTACTTC

clone size: -
CDR3 length: 15
J gene: TRBJ2-5
D gene: TRBD1
V gene: TRBV6-5
CDR3 protein: CASSYRDRLQETQYF
CDR3 DNA: TGTGCCAGCAGTTACCGGGACAGATTACAAGAGACCCAGTACTTC

clone size: -
CDR3 length: 16
J gene: TRBJ2-3
D gene: TRBD1
V gene: TRBV2
CDR3 protein: CASSGGQGTGTDTQYF
CDR3 DNA: TGTGCCAGCAGCGGGGGACAGGGTACGGGCACAGATACGCAGTATTTT

clone size: -
CDR3 length: 13
J gene: TRBJ1-1
D gene: TRBD1
V gene: TRBV30
CDR3 protein: CAGQGLTGTEAFF
CDR3 DNA: TGTGCCGGACAGGGGCTCACGGGGACTGAAGCTTTCTTT

clone size: -
CDR3 length: 10
J gene: TRBJ2-5
D gene: -
V gene: TRBV20-1
CDR3 protein: CSASVGAQYF
CDR3 DNA: TGCAGTGCTAGTGTTGGGGCCCAGTACTTC

clone size: -
CDR3 length: 14
J gene: TRBJ2-5
D gene: TRBD2
V gene: TRBV30
CDR3 protein: CAWSSGLAPGTQYF
CDR3 DNA: TGTGCCTGGAGCTCCGGACTAGCCCCGGGAACCCAGTACTTC

clone size: -
CDR3 length: 11
J gene: TRBJ2-5
D gene: -
V gene: TRBV9
CDR3 protein: CASSDQETQYF
CDR3 DNA: TGTGCCAGCAGCGACCAAGAGACCCAGTACTTC

clone size: -
CDR3 length: 15
J gene: TRBJ2-5
D gene: TRBD2
V gene: TRBV10-3
CDR3 protein: CAISGGSGYQETQYF
CDR3 DNA: TGTGCCATCAGTGGGGGTAGCGGGTACCAAGAGACCCAGTACTTC

clone size: -
CDR3 length: 13
J gene: TRBJ2-1
D gene: TRBD2
V gene: TRBV29-1
CDR3 protein: CSARRPGGNEQFF
CDR3 DNA: TGCAGCGCCCGCCGGCCGGGGGGTAATGAGCAGTTCTTC

clone size: -
CDR3 length: 16
J gene: TRBJ1-5
D gene: -
V gene: TRBV19
CDR3 protein: CASSQKGSISNQPQHF
CDR3 DNA: TGTGCCAGTAGCCAAAAGGGGTCAATTAGCAATCAGCCCCAGCATTTT

clone size: -
CDR3 length: 13
J gene: TRBJ2-5
D gene: TRBD1
V gene: TRBV7-8
CDR3 protein: CASTGRGPETQYF
CDR3 DNA: TGTGCCAGCACAGGCAGGGGGCCAGAGACCCAGTACTTC

clone size: -
CDR3 length: 11
J gene: TRBJ2-3
D gene: TRBD1
V gene: TRBV20-1
CDR3 protein: CSARGRPQQYF
CDR3 DNA: TGCAGTGCCAGGGGGCGGCCTCAGCAGTATTTT

clone size: -
CDR3 length: 16
J gene: TRBJ2-4
D gene: -
V gene: TRBV7-9
CDR3 protein: CASRKQVELAKNIQYF
CDR3 DNA: TGTGCCAGCCGCAAACAGGTCGAACTAGCCAAAAACATTCAGTACTTC

clone size: -
CDR3 length: 16
J gene: TRBJ2-2
D gene: -
V gene: TRBV5-1
CDR3 protein: CASSLAERGVTGELFF
CDR3 DNA: TGCGCCAGCAGCTTGGCCGAGAGAGGGGTCACCGGGGAGCTGTTTTTT

clone size: -
CDR3 length: 15
J gene: TRBJ2-1
D gene: TRBD2
V gene: TRBV5-1
CDR3 protein: CASSLGGTKYNEQFF
CDR3 DNA: TGCGCCAGCAGCTTGGGGGGGACTAAATACAATGAGCAGTTCTTC

clone size: few
CDR3 length: 16
J gene: TRBJ2-1
D gene: TRBD1
V gene: TRBV10-3
CDR3 protein: CAISRRGTGGLDEQFF
CDR3 DNA: TGTGCCATCAGTCGGCGGGGGACAGGGGGCTTGGATGAGCAGTTCTTC

clone size: -
CDR3 length: 15
J gene: TRBJ2-5
D gene: -
V gene: TRBV15
CDR3 protein: CATSSTPGHGTGQYF
CDR3 DNA: TGTGCCACCAGCTCAACGCCGGGACACGGAACGGGCCAGTACTTC

clone size: few
CDR3 length: 15
J gene: TRBJ2-7
D gene: -
V gene: TRBV10-3
CDR3 protein: CAISEGADQAYEQYF
CDR3 DNA: TGTGCCATCAGTGAGGGGGCCGACCAAGCGTACGAGCAGTACTTC

clone size: -
CDR3 length: 13
J gene: TRBJ2-5
D gene: -
V gene: TRBV7-2
CDR3 protein: CASSSTRQETQYF
CDR3 DNA: TGTGCCAGCAGCTCGACTAGACAAGAGACCCAGTACTTC

clone size: -
CDR3 length: 14
J gene: TRBJ1-2
D gene: -
V gene: TRBV7-2
CDR3 protein: CASSLVTLRNGYTF
CDR3 DNA: TGTGCCAGCAGCTTAGTCACTCTCCGGAATGGCTACACCTTC

clone size: -
CDR3 length: 15
J gene: TRBJ1-1
D gene: -
V gene: TRBV7-9
CDR3 protein: CASSQKGGENTEAFF
CDR3 DNA: TGTGCCAGCAGCCAAAAGGGGGGAGAGAACACTGAAGCTTTCTTT

clone size: -
CDR3 length: 14
J gene: TRBJ2-7
D gene: -
V gene: TRBV6-1
CDR3 protein: CASSARQLTYEQYF
CDR3 DNA: TGTGCCAGCAGTGCAAGACAGCTCACCTACGAGCAGTACTTC

clone size: -
CDR3 length: 14
J gene: TRBJ1-4
D gene: -
V gene: TRBV6-5
CDR3 protein: CASSQQGTREKLFF
CDR3 DNA: TGTGCCAGCAGTCAACAGGGTACTCGCGAAAAACTGTTTTTT

clone size: -
CDR3 length: 14
J gene: TRBJ2-1
D gene: -
V gene: TRBV23-1
CDR3 protein: CASSQSTLWREQFF
CDR3 DNA: TGCGCCAGCAGTCAATCGACTCTTTGGCGAGAGCAGTTCTTC

clone size: -
CDR3 length: 14
J gene: TRBJ2-7
D gene: -
V gene: TRBV9
CDR3 protein: CASSLRQESYEQYF
CDR3 DNA: TGTGCCAGCAGCCTCAGACAGGAGTCCTACGAGCAGTACTTC

clone size: -
CDR3 length: 13
J gene: TRBJ2-5
D gene: -
V gene: TRBV18
CDR3 protein: CASSPRMEETQYF
CDR3 DNA: TGTGCCAGCTCACCAAGGATGGAAGAGACCCAGTACTTC

clone size: -
CDR3 length: 15
J gene: TRBJ1-4
D gene: -
V gene: TRBV19
CDR3 protein: CASSIGGAQGEKLFF
CDR3 DNA: TGTGCCAGTAGTATCGGAGGGGCACAAGGTGAAAAACTGTTTTTT

clone size: -
CDR3 length: 13
J gene: TRBJ1-2
D gene: -
V gene: TRBV30
CDR3 protein: CAWGDGGNYGYTF
CDR3 DNA: TGTGCCTGGGGCGACGGCGGCAACTATGGCTACACCTTC

clone size: -
CDR3 length: 13
J gene: TRBJ2-7
D gene: TRBD1
V gene: TRBV14
CDR3 protein: CASSLDRDYEQYF
CDR3 DNA: TGTGCCAGCAGCCTGGACAGGGACTACGAGCAGTACTTC

clone size: -
CDR3 length: 12
J gene: TRBJ2-1
D gene: TRBD2
V gene: TRBV9
CDR3 protein: CASSAGGNEQFF
CDR3 DNA: TGTGCCAGCAGCGCGGGAGGCAATGAGCAGTTCTTC

clone size: -
CDR3 length: 13
J gene: TRBJ1-2
D gene: -
V gene: TRBV29-1
CDR3 protein: CSVEDFGGGGYTF
CDR3 DNA: TGCAGCGTTGAAGATTTCGGGGGTGGTGGCTACACCTTC

clone size: -
CDR3 length: 14
J gene: TRBJ1-2
D gene: TRBD1
V gene: TRBV7-9
CDR3 protein: CASRQTGTDYGYTF
CDR3 DNA: TGTGCCAGCAGACAGACCGGGACAGATTATGGCTACACCTTC

clone size: -
CDR3 length: 14
J gene: TRBJ1-2
D gene: TRBD1
V gene: TRBV6-5
CDR3 protein: CASRAYRGHYGYTF
CDR3 DNA: TGTGCCAGCAGAGCATACAGGGGCCACTATGGCTACACCTTC

clone size: -
CDR3 length: 14
J gene: TRBJ1-1
D gene: -
V gene: TRBV29-1
CDR3 protein: CSAQQGTRNTEAFF
CDR3 DNA: TGCAGCGCCCAACAGGGAACAAGGAACACTGAAGCTTTCTTT

clone size: few
CDR3 length: 13
J gene: TRBJ2-5
D gene: -
V gene: TRBV2
CDR3 protein: CASNFLGQETQYF
CDR3 DNA: TGTGCCAGCAACTTCCTAGGACAAGAGACCCAGTACTTC

clone size: -
CDR3 length: 11
J gene: TRBJ1-2
D gene: -
V gene: TRBV20-1
CDR3 protein: CSARSGSGYTF
CDR3 DNA: TGCAGTGCTAGATCAGGGTCCGGCTACACCTTC

clone size: -
CDR3 length: 17
J gene: TRBJ1-5
D gene: -
V gene: TRBV30
CDR3 protein: CAWSPAKISQGNQPQHF
CDR3 DNA: TGTGCCTGGAGTCCTGCCAAGATATCTCAGGGCAATCAGCCCCAGCATTTT

clone size: few
CDR3 length: 17
J gene: TRBJ2-3
D gene: -
V gene: TRBV4-1
CDR3 protein: CASSLTSASPFTDTQYF
CDR3 DNA: TGCGCCAGCAGCCTCACTTCGGCTAGTCCTTTCACAGATACGCAGTATTTT

clone size: few
CDR3 length: 14
J gene: TRBJ2-6
D gene: -
V gene: TRBV25-1
CDR3 protein: CASSRNSGANVLTF
CDR3 DNA: TGTGCCAGCAGTCGGAACTCTGGGGCCAACGTCCTGACTTTC

clone size: -
CDR3 length: 14
J gene: TRBJ1-5
D gene: -
V gene: TRBV6-1
CDR3 protein: CASSEVRGNQPQHF
CDR3 DNA: TGTGCCAGCAGTGAAGTGAGAGGCAATCAGCCCCAGCATTTT

clone size: -
CDR3 length: 15
J gene: TRBJ1-5
D gene: -
V gene: TRBV2
CDR3 protein: CASSELGQGNQPQHF
CDR3 DNA: TGTGCCAGCAGTGAACTGGGCCAGGGTAATCAGCCCCAGCATTTT

clone size: -
CDR3 length: 15
J gene: TRBJ2-5
D gene: TRBD2
V gene: TRBV18
CDR3 protein: CASSFMGLGQETQYF
CDR3 DNA: TGTGCCAGCTCATTCATGGGACTAGGGCAAGAGACCCAGTACTTC

clone size: -
CDR3 length: 14
J gene: TRBJ2-2
D gene: -
V gene: TRBV19
CDR3 protein: CASMKGSITGELFF
CDR3 DNA: TGTGCCAGTATGAAAGGGTCGATCACCGGGGAGCTGTTTTTT

clone size: few
CDR3 length: 14
J gene: TRBJ1-5
D gene: -
V gene: TRBV7-2
CDR3 protein: CASSQAQGDQPQHF
CDR3 DNA: TGTGCCAGCAGCCAAGCCCAGGGAGATCAGCCCCAGCATTTT

clone size: -
CDR3 length: 13
J gene: TRBJ1-5
D gene: -
V gene: TRBV7-2
CDR3 protein: CASSLETGQPQHF
CDR3 DNA: TGTGCCAGCAGCTTAGAGACGGGTCAGCCCCAGCATTTT

clone size: few
CDR3 length: 13
J gene: TRBJ2-7
D gene: -
V gene: TRBV11-2
CDR3 protein: CASSPDRTYEQYF
CDR3 DNA: TGTGCCAGCAGCCCAGACAGGACCTACGAGCAGTACTTC

clone size: -
CDR3 length: 11
J gene: TRBJ1-1
D gene: -
V gene: TRBV29-1
CDR3 protein: CSVGDGPRAFF
CDR3 DNA: TGCAGCGTTGGGGACGGCCCCAGGGCTTTCTTT

clone size: -
CDR3 length: 12
J gene: TRBJ2-3
D gene: -
V gene: TRBV7-3
CDR3 protein: CASSQGTDTQYF
CDR3 DNA: TGTGCCAGCAGCCAGGGCACAGATACGCAGTATTTT

clone size: -
CDR3 length: 16
J gene: TRBJ1-2
D gene: TRBD1
V gene: TRBV6-5
CDR3 protein: CASSYGLLTGGYGYTF
CDR3 DNA: TGTGCCAGCAGTTACGGCCTGTTGACAGGGGGCTATGGCTACACCTTC

clone size: -
CDR3 length: 17
J gene: TRBJ1-4
D gene: -
V gene: TRBV5-1
CDR3 protein: CASSSGGAPAANEKLFF
CDR3 DNA: TGCGCCAGCAGCTCGGGAGGGGCTCCCGCCGCTAATGAAAAACTGTTTTTT

clone size: -
CDR3 length: 14
J gene: TRBJ2-7
D gene: TRBD1
V gene: TRBV29-1
CDR3 protein: CSVVVQDRGYEQYF
CDR3 DNA: TGCAGCGTTGTTGTACAGGACAGGGGTTACGAGCAGTACTTC

clone size: -
CDR3 length: 11
J gene: TRBJ2-1
D gene: -
V gene: TRBV5-1
CDR3 protein: CASSLNNEQFF
CDR3 DNA: TGCGCCAGCAGCTTAAATAATGAGCAGTTCTTC

clone size: -
CDR3 length: 15
J gene: TRBJ1-6
D gene: -
V gene: TRBV27
CDR3 protein: CASRTRESNNSPLHF
CDR3 DNA: TGTGCCAGCAGGACCCGGGAGTCGAATAATTCACCCCTCCACTTT

clone size: -
CDR3 length: 14
J gene: TRBJ1-1
D gene: -
V gene: TRBV25-1
CDR3 protein: CASSEYTGHTEAFF
CDR3 DNA: TGTGCCAGCAGTGAATATACCGGCCACACTGAAGCTTTCTTT